This TCR beta chain was sequenced for a study of T cells in Graves' hyperthyroidism and ophthalmopathy. TCR beta CDR3 sequences were amplified from RNA transcripts. The HTBI primer set served for first-round RT-PCR of the TCR CDR3. A single record per CDR3 protein comes from TCRdb applying MiXCR to the multiplex PCR reads. The sample consists of hundreds of thousands of distinct CDR3 sequences, 45% of them appearing once. Germline V lookup: CDR1 SGHRS, CDR2 YFSETQ. The CDR3 covers 13 residues. Clinical symptoms, serum thyroxine, TRAb, thyroid ultrasound and orbital computed tomography informed diagnoses. Overall study results and limits: Most expanded thyroid clonotypes above 0.001 recurred in blood. Before onset, by a median of approximately 6.8 months, the model predicted ophthalmopathy. From stable hyperthyroidism, ophthalmopathy was set apart by a 13 V-J model.

On this clonotype: Antigen: not known. One junction end disagrees with the germline gene, perhaps due to a read error.

This clonotype was obtained from an adult man with Graves' disease, either hyperthyroidism or ophthalmopathy (not recorded which). Sample: peripheral blood or thyroid tissue (not recorded which). The rearrangement uses TRBV5-1 and TRBJ1-1, with D unresolved. CDR3 DNA: TGCGCCAGCAGCCAAGTGGAGAACACTCAAGCTTTCTTT. Protein product: CASSQVENTQAFF. Complete variable domain (other parts from reference TRBV5-1 and TRBJ1-1): KAGVTQTPRYLIKTRGQQVTLSCSPISGHRSVSWYQQTPGQGLQFLFEYFSETQRNKGNFPGRFSGRQFSNSRSEMNVSTLELGDSALYLCASSQVENTQAFFGQGTRLTVV.